This T cell receptor (beta chain) derives from a study of response to subunit inactivated influenza vaccine. One entry per CDR3 protein results from TCRdb running MiXCR on the RT-PCR reads. The sample has about 500,000 distinct CDR3 sequences, less than 7.5% seen once; the top ten hold around 13%. This clonotype was seen ten or more times. This sample comprised PBMCs from blood, obtained less than 30 months after vaccination. The clonotype comes from a man aged 50-75 years who received an inactivated influenza vaccine.

The DNA of the CDR3 is TGTGCCAGCAGCAAACAGGTTCAAGAGACCCAGTACTTC. Translating it yields CASSKQVQETQYF. The rearrangement joins TRBV9 to TRBJ2-5, with D perhaps TRBD1 (5 bases). V lost 4 bases, J lost 2 bases, and 9 bases lay in between. This CDR3 is 13 amino acids long. Germline CDR1 is SGDLS and CDR2 is YYNGEE.